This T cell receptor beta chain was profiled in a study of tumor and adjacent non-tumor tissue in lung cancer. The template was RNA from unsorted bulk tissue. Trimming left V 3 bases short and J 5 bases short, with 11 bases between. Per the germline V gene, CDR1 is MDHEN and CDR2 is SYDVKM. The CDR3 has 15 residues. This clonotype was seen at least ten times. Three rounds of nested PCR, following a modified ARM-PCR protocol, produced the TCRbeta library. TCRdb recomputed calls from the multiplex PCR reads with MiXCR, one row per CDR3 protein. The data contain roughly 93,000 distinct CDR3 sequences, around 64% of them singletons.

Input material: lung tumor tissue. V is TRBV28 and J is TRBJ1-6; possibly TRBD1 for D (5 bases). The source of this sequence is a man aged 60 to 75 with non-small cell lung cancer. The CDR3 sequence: CASSFEGADNSPLHF. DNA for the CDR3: TGTGCCAGCAGTTTTGAAGGGGCCGATAATTCACCCCTCCACTTT.